The rows below give T cell receptor beta chains drawn from one sample of a study of blood T cell repertoires in COVID-19. Measured with immunoSEQ multiplex PCR; TCRdb has only the in-frame clones, and not every one. The repertoire holds hundreds of thousands of clones, with around 91% as singletons. The sample comprised PBMCs or T cells enriched from blood (not recorded which). The receptors originated from a middle-aged woman who had recovered from COVID-19. The CDR3 runs from the conserved cysteine through the conserved F or W. D genes are given only for firm matches. Expanded clones are given a class, and other clones once, few, many or no size at all.

V	size	J	D	CDR3	DNA
TRBV19	NA	TRBJ2-5	NA	CASSSTKRKRETQYF	TGTGCCAGTAGCAGTACCAAGAGGAAAAGGGAGACCCAGTACTTC
TRBV7-2	NA	TRBJ1-1	TRBD1	CASSTNRGNTEAFF	TGTGCCAGCAGCACCAACAGGGGGAACACTGAAGCTTTCTTT
TRBV11-3	NA	TRBJ2-5	TRBD2	CASSLVAGLAGEETQYF	TGTGCCAGCAGCTTAGTGGCGGGACTAGCGGGAGAAGAGACCCAGTACTTC
TRBV7-3	NA	TRBJ2-2	TRBD2	CASSPRTSGALNTGELFF	TGTGCCAGCAGCCCCCGGACTAGCGGGGCACTGAACACCGGGGAGCTGTTTTTT
TRBV5-1	NA	TRBJ2-5	TRBD1	CASSTQGNRETQYF	TGCGCCAGCAGCACACAGGGGAATAGGGAGACCCAGTACTTC
TRBV12-5	NA	TRBJ2-5	NA	CASGFSGVQETQYF	TGTGCTAGTGGTTTCTCAGGGGTCCAAGAGACCCAGTACTTC
TRBV5-1	NA	TRBJ2-7	TRBD1	CASSGTGPYEQYF	TGCGCCAGCTCTGGGACAGGCCCCTACGAGCAGTACTTC
TRBV5-4	NA	TRBJ2-3	TRBD2	CASRWTSGSDTQYF	TGTGCCAGCAGATGGACTAGCGGCTCAGATACGCAGTATTTT
TRBV2	NA	TRBJ2-6	NA	CASSEARGLLTHSGANVLTF	TGTGCCAGCAGTGAAGCGCGGGGACTGCTAACCCACTCTGGGGCCAACGTCCTGACTTTC
TRBV24-1	once	TRBJ2-1	NA	CATSGAGRSPHNEQFF	TGTGCCACCAGTGGGGCGGGAAGATCACCCCACAATGAGCAGTTCTTC
TRBV7-2	NA	TRBJ1-5	TRBD1	CASSPRGDQPQHF	TGTGCCAGCAGTCCCAGGGGGGATCAGCCCCAGCATTTT
TRBV6-2/TRBV6-3	NA	TRBJ2-7	NA	CASSYGLASYEQYF	TGTGCCAGCAGTTACGGGCTAGCTTCCTACGAGCAGTACTTC
TRBV4-1	NA	TRBJ2-3	NA	CASSLRVGDTQYF	TGCGCCAGCAGCCTCCGGGTAGGAGATACGCAGTATTTT
TRBV10-2	NA	TRBJ1-1	TRBD1	CASLVGQVNTEAFF	TGCGCCAGCCTAGTGGGACAGGTGAACACTGAAGCTTTCTTT
TRBV28	NA	TRBJ2-3	NA	CASRDSSTDTQYF	TGTGCCAGCAGGGACTCCTCCACAGATACGCAGTATTTT
TRBV6-5	NA	TRBJ1-1	NA	CASSYQSGHANTEAFF	TGTGCCAGCAGCTACCAATCGGGACACGCGAACACTGAAGCTTTCTTT
TRBV27	NA	TRBJ2-1	TRBD2	CASSLFPRGVRSGNEQFF	TGTGCCAGCAGTTTATTCCCCCGGGGGGTCCGTAGCGGCAATGAGCAGTTCTTC
TRBV7-6	NA	TRBJ2-7	NA	CASSLEQGVPHEQYF	TGTGCCAGCAGCTTAGAACAAGGGGTTCCCCACGAGCAGTACTTC
TRBV7-2	once	TRBJ1-1	NA	CASSSMVNTEAFF	TGTGCCAGCAGCTCTATGGTGAACACTGAAGCTTTCTTT
TRBV7-7	NA	TRBJ2-7	NA	CASSLGELPGEQYF	TGTGCTAGCAGCTTAGGAGAACTGCCGGGTGAGCAGTACTTC